Listed below are T cell receptor beta chains from one sample, sequenced in a study of response to subunit inactivated influenza vaccine. Each CDR3 protein gets one entry after TCRdb re-called the RT-PCR reads with MiXCR. The table records about 480,000 distinct CDR3 sequences, around 25% of them present only once. Sequenced material: CD4+ T cells sorted from PBMCs, taken roughly 5 days after vaccination. The receptors were gathered from a middle-aged man who received an inactivated influenza vaccine. Both conserved end residues are part of each CDR3. The order of the fields is J gene, V gene, D gene, clone size, CDR3 protein, CDR3 DNA. D genes are given only for firm matches. For some rows the clone size is stated as once, few or many, or as a class when expanded; others skip it.

j_gene: TRBJ2-1; v_gene: TRBV12-3/TRBV12-4; d_gene: -; abundance: few; CDR3aa: CASSLALVGNEQFF; CDR3nt: TGTGCCAGCAGTTTAGCCCTAGTCGGGAATGAGCAGTTCTTC
j_gene: TRBJ2-1; v_gene: TRBV7-9; d_gene: -; abundance: few; CDR3aa: CASSLAQLTEQFF; CDR3nt: TGTGCCAGCAGCTTAGCCCAGCTCACTGAGCAGTTCTTC
j_gene: TRBJ2-7; v_gene: TRBV11-1; d_gene: -; abundance: -; CDR3aa: CASSSLGSPRGDRYEQYF; CDR3nt: TGTGCCAGCAGCTCCCTCGGTAGTCCCAGGGGCGATCGCTACGAGCAGTACTTC
j_gene: TRBJ1-5; v_gene: TRBV12-3/TRBV12-4; d_gene: TRBD1; abundance: -; CDR3aa: CASSFRDSGVGAQHF; CDR3nt: TGTGCCAGCAGTTTCCGGGACAGCGGAGTAGGAGCCCAGCATTTT
j_gene: TRBJ2-2; v_gene: TRBV5-1; d_gene: -; abundance: many; CDR3aa: CASSLGGNTGELFF; CDR3nt: TGTGCCAGCAGTTTAGGGGGTAACACCGGGGAGCTGTTTTTT
j_gene: TRBJ2-1; v_gene: TRBV11-2; d_gene: TRBD2; abundance: few; CDR3aa: CASRFSSGRDEQFF; CDR3nt: TGTGCCAGCAGGTTCTCTAGCGGGAGGGATGAGCAGTTCTTC
j_gene: TRBJ1-2; v_gene: TRBV12-3/TRBV12-4; d_gene: TRBD1; abundance: once; CDR3aa: CASSLGDRGRHGYTF; CDR3nt: TGTGCCAGCAGTTTAGGAGACAGGGGGCGTCATGGCTACACCTTC
j_gene: TRBJ2-5; v_gene: TRBV24-1; d_gene: -; abundance: few; CDR3aa: CATAPTARRETQYF; CDR3nt: TGTGCCACCGCCCCGACAGCCCGGCGAGAGACCCAGTACTTC
j_gene: TRBJ2-2; v_gene: TRBV5-1; d_gene: TRBD1; abundance: -; CDR3aa: CASSGTGYGGELFF; CDR3nt: TGCGCCAGCAGCGGGACAGGGTACGGCGGGGAGCTGTTTTTT
j_gene: TRBJ2-5; v_gene: TRBV5-1; d_gene: TRBD2; abundance: once; CDR3aa: CASSSGTSGSLAQYF; CDR3nt: TGCGCCAGCAGCTCGGGGACTAGCGGGAGTTTGGCCCAGTACTTC
j_gene: TRBJ2-7; v_gene: TRBV7-9; d_gene: -; abundance: many; CDR3aa: CASSRTYEQYF; CDR3nt: TGTGCCAGCAGCCGGACCTACGAGCAGTACTTC